These 15 T cell receptor beta chains came from one sample sequenced in a study of a mutant IDH1 vaccine in newly diagnosed glioma. Stated time point: week 5, during vaccination. Vaccinated patients received 300 ug of mutant IDH1 20-mer peptide per dose, with topical imiquimod. The table came from immunoSEQ multiplex PCR; TCRdb's copy has only in-frame clones and leaves some out. This table holds 30,000 to 40,000 clones, approximately 83% found once. These receptors have no known antigen. Sequencing used PBMCs, obtained from a glioma patient whose treatment included an IDH1 peptide vaccine. The receptor set was obtained from a man aged 25 to 45 with glioma.

The V call is TRBV9, the J call TRBJ2-2; 7 bases align to TRBD2. J gave up 1 base and V 4 bases, and 7 bases lay outside the gene matches. CDR3 size: 16 residues. Germline V gives CDR1 SGDLS, CDR2 YYNGEE. This CDR3 is CASSPTSGVNTGELFF. DNA for the CDR3: TGTGCCAGCAGCCCTACAAGCGGGGTGAACACCGGGGAGCTGTTTTTT.

The chain recombines TRBV5-5 with TRBJ2-1, with 9 bases fitting TRBD2. V gave up 1 base and J gave up 9 bases; unmatched junction bases: 8. This CDR3 region has 15 residues. Per germline, CDR1 SGHKS and CDR2 YYEKEE (reference sequence). The CDR3 DNA follows: TGTGCCAGCAGCTTGAATTCCGGGACTAGCAGTGAGCAGTTCTTC. It translates to CASSLNSGTSSEQFF.

The J gene is TRBJ2-7, the V gene TRBV30; 10 bases agree with TRBD1. Trimming at V came to 4 bases and at J to 3 bases, leaving 3 bases not matched to a gene. CDR3 length equals 13 residues. Germline V gives CDR1 GTSNPN, CDR2 SVGIG (reference sequence). The CDR3 bases are TGTGCCTGGATGCGGACAGGGGGCTACGAGCAGTACTTC. It is translated as CAWMRTGGYEQYF.

CDR3 residues: CATKQPGEETEAFF. The CDR3 DNA reads as TGTGCCACCAAACAACCCGGGGAGGAAACTGAAGCTTTCTTT. V and J are TRBV6-5 and TRBJ1-1; D gene uncertain. The germline V gene encodes CDR1 MNHEY and CDR2 SVGAGI. The CDR3 length is 14 residues. Trimming cost V 10 bases and J 5 bases, with 20 bases left between them.

The chain has TRBV5-6 and TRBJ2-3; perhaps TRBD1 as D (6 bases). Germline CDR1 is SGHDT and CDR2 is YYEEEE. The V end lost 7 bases, the J end lost 3 bases, and 12 bases lay between the germline ends. There are 13 residues in the CDR3. The CDR3 nucleotides read TGTGCCAGCGGGGACAAGGGGACAGATACGCAGTATTTT. Amino acid sequence: CASGDKGTDTQYF.

CDR3 loop: CASSPSGPYTEAFF. The CDR3 DNA sequence: TGTGCCAGCTCACCAAGCGGCCCGTACACTGAAGCTTTCTTT. The rearrangement links TRBV18 to TRBJ1-1; D unresolved. CDR3 size: 14 residues. V dropped 2 bases and J dropped 3 bases, with 10 bases sitting between them. Germline CDR1 KGHSH, CDR2 LQKENI. Full variable domain (missing parts from reference TRBV18 and TRBJ1-1): NAGVMQNPRHLVRRRGQEARLRCSPMKGHSHVYWYRQLPEEGLKFMVYLQKENIIDESGMPKERFSAEFPKEGPSILRIQQVVRGDSAAYFCASSPSGPYTEAFFGQGTRLTVV.

The chain combines TRBV18 with TRBJ2-3; possibly TRBD1 for D (6 bases). V was cut by 0 bases and J by 4 bases, with 14 bases left in between. From germline, CDR1 is KGHSH and CDR2 LQKENI. The CDR3 runs to 16 residues. The CDR3 coding sequence is TGTGCCAGCTCACCACCCCAGGGAGAGGGGGCAGATACGCAGTATTTT. Protein sequence: CASSPPQGEGADTQYF.

This clone is judged large. This chain joins TRBV5-6 and TRBJ2-7; no clear D gene. Trimming cost V 5 bases and J 3 bases, with 15 bases left between them. This CDR3 region has 14 residues. In germline, CDR1 is SGHDT, CDR2 YYEEEE. CDR3: CASSMDPGVYEQYF. In DNA, the CDR3 is TGTGCCAGCAGTATGGACCCCGGAGTCTACGAGCAGTACTTC.

This clone came up a few times. The genes are TRBV30 and TRBJ1-5; weak D call: TRBD1 (5 bases). Trimming stripped 4 bases from V and 3 bases from J, with 13 bases between. In germline, CDR1 is GTSNPN, CDR2 SVGIG (reference sequence). There are 14 residues in the CDR3. The CDR3 spells CAWNKDRVNQPQHF. The CDR3 DNA reads as TGTGCCTGGAATAAAGACAGAGTCAATCAGCCCCAGCATTTT.

This chain connects TRBV5-4 to TRBJ2-7; 8 nucleotides align to TRBD1. Losses at the gene ends were 4 bases for V and 1 base for J; bases not matched to a gene: 4. CDR3 size: 14 residues. Germline V gene sequence: CDR1 SGHNT, CDR2 YYREEE (reference sequence). In DNA form, the CDR3 reads TGTGCCAGCAGCGGTAGGACAGGGTCCTACGAGCAGTACTTC. Protein: CASSGRTGSYEQYF. Based on the CDR3 plus reference TRBV5-4 and TRBJ2-7, the full variable domain is ETGVTQSPTHLIKTRGQQVTLRCSSQSGHNTVSWYQQALGQGPQFIFQYYREEENGRGNFPPRFSGLQFPNYSSELNVNALELDDSALYLCASSGRTGSYEQYFGPGTRLTVT.

The chain uses TRBV30 and TRBJ1-5; D uncertain. Between the trimmed V and J ends, which lost 0 bases and 5 bases, there was a span of 11 bases. This CDR3 spans 14 amino acids. CDR1 and CDR2 from the germline V gene are GTSNPN and SVGIG (reference sequence). The CDR3 loop is CAWSVRSSDQPQHF. The CDR3 DNA reads as TGTGCCTGGAGTGTTAGGTCATCGGATCAGCCCCAGCATTTT.

The chain joins TRBV5-1 to TRBJ2-3; possible D gene TRBD1, 6 bases. CDR1 is SGHRS, CDR2 YFSETQ, per germline. Trimming cost V 4 bases and J 1 base, with 7 bases left between them. The CDR3 has 13 amino acids. The CDR3 here is CASSEGGTDTQYF. In DNA, the CDR3 is TGCGCCAGCAGCGAGGGGGGCACAGATACGCAGTATTTT.

The chain is built from TRBV30 and TRBJ2-2; the match to TRBD1 covers 9 bases. Germline V lookup: CDR1 GTSNPN, CDR2 SVGIG (reference sequence). There are 16 residues in the CDR3. V dropped 2 bases and J dropped 1; count of bases not matched to a gene: 5. CDR3 sequence (DNA): TGTGCCTGGAGTAATTACAGGGGGCTGAACACCGGGGAGCTGTTTTTT. It yields the protein CAWSNYRGLNTGELFF.

The CDR3 is CAWSVTSGRSEQYF. The CDR3 nucleotides read TGTGCCTGGAGCGTGACTAGCGGGAGATCCGAGCAGTACTTC. The V gene is TRBV30, the J gene TRBJ2-7; TRBD2 agrees at 12 bases. Per the germline V gene, CDR1 is GTSNPN and CDR2 is SVGIG (reference sequence). There are 14 residues in the CDR3. Germline trimming cut 3 bases from V and 6 bases from J; bases unmatched to any gene: 6.

V and J are TRBV25-1 and TRBJ1-5; possible D gene TRBD1, 6 bases. Per the germline V gene, CDR1 is MGHDK and CDR2 is SYGVNS. CDR3 length: 16 residues. Trimming pared 1 base from V and 3 bases from J, leaving 13 bases between. CDR3 residues: CASSESGGRDNQPQHF. The CDR3, as DNA: TGTGCCAGCAGTGAATCTGGGGGCCGGGACAATCAGCCCCAGCATTTT.